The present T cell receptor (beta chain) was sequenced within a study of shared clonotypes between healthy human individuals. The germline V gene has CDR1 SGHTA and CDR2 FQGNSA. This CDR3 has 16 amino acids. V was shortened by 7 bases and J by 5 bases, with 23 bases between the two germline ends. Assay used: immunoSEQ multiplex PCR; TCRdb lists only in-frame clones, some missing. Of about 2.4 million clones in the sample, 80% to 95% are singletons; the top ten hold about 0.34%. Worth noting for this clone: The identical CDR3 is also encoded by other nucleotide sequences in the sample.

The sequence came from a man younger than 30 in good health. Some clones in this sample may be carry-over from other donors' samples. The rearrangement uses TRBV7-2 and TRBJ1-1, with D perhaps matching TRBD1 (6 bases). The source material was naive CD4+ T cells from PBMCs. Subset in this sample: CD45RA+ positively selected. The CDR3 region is CASTIPPGRGGTEAFF. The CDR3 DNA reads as TGTGCCAGCACCATCCCGCCGGGCAGGGGAGGGACTGAAGCTTTCTTT.